This TCR beta chain stems from a study of chemoradiotherapy in HPV16-positive cancers. Clones were sequenced by immunoSEQ multiplex PCR, and TCRdb holds only the in-frame ones, with some missing. Of 25,000 to 30,000 clones detected, roughly 82% appear once; the ten largest clones hold around 5.1%. Samples were taken several times over chemoradiotherapy. Comments on this clone: Its antigen is currently unknown.

Trimming cost V 1 base and J 5 bases; bases outside gene matches: 13. This CDR3 region has 18 residues. In germline, CDR1 is LGHNA, CDR2 YNFKEQ. Notes on the study in general: Non-HPV-specific T cells did not expand in tumors during treatment, whereas candidate HPV-specific clones and E7-related motifs did. Only a couple of HPV16-positive patients supplied the functional HPV-specificity definition. Better recurrence-free survival went with HPV-responsive T-cell expansion in HPV16-positive patients.

The chain uses TRBV4-2 and TRBJ2-5; 10 bases map to TRBD1. The receptor's source is a human donor with HPV-associated anogenital cancer. This material consisted of blood, taken from a patient who underwent chemoradiotherapy. As DNA, the CDR3 is TGTGCCAGCAGCCAAGGAAATCCGGGACAGGGGTTTGCTGAGACCCAGTACTTC. This encodes CASSQGNPGQGFAETQYF.